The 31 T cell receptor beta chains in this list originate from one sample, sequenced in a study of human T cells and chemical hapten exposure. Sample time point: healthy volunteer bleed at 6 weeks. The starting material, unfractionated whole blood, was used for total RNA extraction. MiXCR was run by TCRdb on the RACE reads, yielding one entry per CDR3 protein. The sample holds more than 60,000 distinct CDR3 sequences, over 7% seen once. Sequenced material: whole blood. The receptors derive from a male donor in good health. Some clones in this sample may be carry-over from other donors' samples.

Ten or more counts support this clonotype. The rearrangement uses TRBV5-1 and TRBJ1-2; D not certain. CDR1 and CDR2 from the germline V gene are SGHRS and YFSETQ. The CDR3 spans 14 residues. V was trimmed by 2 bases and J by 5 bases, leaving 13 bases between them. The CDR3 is CASSFSDDHYGYTF. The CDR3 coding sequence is TGCGCCAGCAGCTTCAGCGACGACCATTATGGCTACACCTTC.

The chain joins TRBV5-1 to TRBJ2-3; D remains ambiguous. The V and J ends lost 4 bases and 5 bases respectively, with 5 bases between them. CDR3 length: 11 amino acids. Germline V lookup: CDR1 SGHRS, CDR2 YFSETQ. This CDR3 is CASSKEDTQYF. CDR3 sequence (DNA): TGCGCCAGCAGCAAGGAAGATACGCAGTATTTT.

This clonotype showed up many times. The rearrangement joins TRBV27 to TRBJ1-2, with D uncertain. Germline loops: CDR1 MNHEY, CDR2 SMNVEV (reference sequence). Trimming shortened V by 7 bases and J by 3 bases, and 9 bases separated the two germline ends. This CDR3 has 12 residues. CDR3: CASTTMDYGYTF. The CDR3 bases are TGTGCCAGCACCACGATGGACTATGGCTACACCTTC.

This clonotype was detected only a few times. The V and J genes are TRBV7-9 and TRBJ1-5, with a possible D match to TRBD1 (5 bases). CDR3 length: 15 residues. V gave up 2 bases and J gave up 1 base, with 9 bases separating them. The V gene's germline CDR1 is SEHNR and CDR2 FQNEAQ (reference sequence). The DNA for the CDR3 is TGTGCCAGCAGCTTAACGGACACCAGCAATCAGCCCCAGCATTTT. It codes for CASSLTDTSNQPQHF.

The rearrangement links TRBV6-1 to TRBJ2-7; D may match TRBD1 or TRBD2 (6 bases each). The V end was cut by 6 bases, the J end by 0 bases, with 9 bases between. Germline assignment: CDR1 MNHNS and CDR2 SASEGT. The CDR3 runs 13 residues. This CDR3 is CASRGGTSYEQYF. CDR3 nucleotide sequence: TGTGCCAGCAGGGGGGGCACCTCCTACGAGCAGTACTTC.

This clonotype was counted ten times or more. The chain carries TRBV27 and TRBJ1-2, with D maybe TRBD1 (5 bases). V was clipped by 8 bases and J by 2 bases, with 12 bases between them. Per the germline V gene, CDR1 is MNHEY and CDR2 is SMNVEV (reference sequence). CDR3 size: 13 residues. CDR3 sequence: CASAQEHNYGYTF. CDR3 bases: TGTGCCAGCGCACAGGAACACAACTATGGCTACACCTTC.

CDR3: CAISDLAGGADTQYF. Here the CDR3 DNA reads TGTGCCATCAGTGACTTAGCGGGGGGGGCAGATACGCAGTATTTT. The chain links TRBV10-3 to TRBJ2-3, with 11 bases fitting TRBD2. The V and J ends lost 3 bases and 4 bases, in that order; junction bases with no gene match: 3. The CDR3 extends over 15 amino acids. The germline gives CDR1 ENHRY, CDR2 SYGVKD.

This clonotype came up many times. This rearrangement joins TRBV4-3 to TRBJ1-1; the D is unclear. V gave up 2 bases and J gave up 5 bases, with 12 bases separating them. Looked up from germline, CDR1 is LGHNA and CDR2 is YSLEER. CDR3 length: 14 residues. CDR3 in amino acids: CASSQNRRGTEAFF. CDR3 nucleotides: TGCGCCAGCAGCCAAAACAGACGAGGGACTGAAGCTTTCTTT.

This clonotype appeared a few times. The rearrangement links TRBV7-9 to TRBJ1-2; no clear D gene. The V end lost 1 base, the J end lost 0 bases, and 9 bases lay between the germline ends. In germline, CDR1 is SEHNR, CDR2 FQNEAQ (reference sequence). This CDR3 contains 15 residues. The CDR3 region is CASSLGTPPNYGYTF. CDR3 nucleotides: TGTGCCAGCAGCTTAGGCACACCCCCTAACTATGGCTACACCTTC.

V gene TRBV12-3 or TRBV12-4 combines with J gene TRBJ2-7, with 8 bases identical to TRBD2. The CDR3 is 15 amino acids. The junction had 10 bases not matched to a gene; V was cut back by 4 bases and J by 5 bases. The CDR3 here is CASSSRGTSRHEQYF. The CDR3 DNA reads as TGTGCCAGCAGTTCTCGAGGGACTAGTCGTCACGAGCAGTACTTC.

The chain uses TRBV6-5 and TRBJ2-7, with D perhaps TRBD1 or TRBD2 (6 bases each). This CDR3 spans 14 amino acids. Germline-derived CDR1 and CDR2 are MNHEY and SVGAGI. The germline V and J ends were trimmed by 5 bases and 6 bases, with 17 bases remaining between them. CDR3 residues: CASSGRTGAGEQYF. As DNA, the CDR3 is TGTGCCAGCAGTGGACGGACGGGGGCGGGCGAGCAGTACTTC.

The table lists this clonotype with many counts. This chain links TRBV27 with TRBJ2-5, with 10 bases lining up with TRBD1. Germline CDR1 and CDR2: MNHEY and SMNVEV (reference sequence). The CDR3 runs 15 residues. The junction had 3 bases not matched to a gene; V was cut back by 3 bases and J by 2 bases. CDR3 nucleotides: TGTGCCAGCAGTTTGGGACAGGGGCAACAAGAGACCCAGTACTTC. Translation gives CASSLGQGQQETQYF.

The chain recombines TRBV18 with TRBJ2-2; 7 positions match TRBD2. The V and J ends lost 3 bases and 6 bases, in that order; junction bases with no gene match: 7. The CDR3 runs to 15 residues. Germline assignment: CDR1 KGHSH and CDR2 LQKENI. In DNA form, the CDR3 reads TGTGCCAGCTCACCGTGGGGAGGGAGCTCCGGGGAGCTGTTTTTT. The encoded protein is CASSPWGGSSGELFF. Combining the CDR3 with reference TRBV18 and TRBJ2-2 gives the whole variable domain NAGVMQNPRHLVRRRGQEARLRCSPMKGHSHVYWYRQLPEEGLKFMVYLQKENIIDESGMPKERFSAEFPKEGPSILRIQQVVRGDSAAYFCASSPWGGSSGELFFGEGSRLTVL.

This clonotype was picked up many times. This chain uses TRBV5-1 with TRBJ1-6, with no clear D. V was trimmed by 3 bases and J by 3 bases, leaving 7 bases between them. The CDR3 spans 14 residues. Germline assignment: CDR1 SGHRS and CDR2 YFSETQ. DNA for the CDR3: TGCGCCAGCAGCTCCGGGAACTATAATTCACCCCTCCACTTT. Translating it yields CASSSGNYNSPLHF.

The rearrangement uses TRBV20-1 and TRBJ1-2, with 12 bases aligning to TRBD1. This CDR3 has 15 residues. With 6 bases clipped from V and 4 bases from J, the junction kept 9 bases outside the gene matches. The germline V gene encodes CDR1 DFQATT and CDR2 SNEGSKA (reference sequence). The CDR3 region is CSATGTGGIVYGYTF. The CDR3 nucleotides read TGCAGTGCAACCGGGACAGGGGGCATTGTCTATGGCTACACCTTC.

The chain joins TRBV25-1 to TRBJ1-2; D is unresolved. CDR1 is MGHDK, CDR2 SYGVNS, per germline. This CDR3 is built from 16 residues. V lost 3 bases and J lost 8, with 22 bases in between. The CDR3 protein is CASSDGSPWSSKGYTF. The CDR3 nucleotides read TGTGCCAGCAGTGACGGATCCCCTTGGTCTTCTAAGGGCTACACCTTC.

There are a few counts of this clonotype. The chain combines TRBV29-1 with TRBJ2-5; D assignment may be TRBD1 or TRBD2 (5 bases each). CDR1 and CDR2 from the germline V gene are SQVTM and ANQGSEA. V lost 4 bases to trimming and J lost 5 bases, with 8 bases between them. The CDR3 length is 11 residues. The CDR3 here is CSVGDVETQYF. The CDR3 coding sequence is TGCAGCGTTGGGGACGTTGAGACCCAGTACTTC.

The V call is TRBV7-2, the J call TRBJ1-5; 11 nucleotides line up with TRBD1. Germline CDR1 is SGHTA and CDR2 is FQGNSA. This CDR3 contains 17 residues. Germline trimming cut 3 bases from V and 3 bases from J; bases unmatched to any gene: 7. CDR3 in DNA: TGTGCCAGCAGCTTTGGGACAGGGGGTGGGCACAATCAGCCCCAGCATTTT. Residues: CASSFGTGGGHNQPQHF.

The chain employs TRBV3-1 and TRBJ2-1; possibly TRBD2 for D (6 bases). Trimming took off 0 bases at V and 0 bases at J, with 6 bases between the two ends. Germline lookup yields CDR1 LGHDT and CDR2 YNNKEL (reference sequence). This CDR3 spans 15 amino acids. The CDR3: CASSQDGGSYNEQFF. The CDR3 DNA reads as TGTGCCAGCAGCCAAGACGGGGGCTCCTACAATGAGCAGTTCTTC.

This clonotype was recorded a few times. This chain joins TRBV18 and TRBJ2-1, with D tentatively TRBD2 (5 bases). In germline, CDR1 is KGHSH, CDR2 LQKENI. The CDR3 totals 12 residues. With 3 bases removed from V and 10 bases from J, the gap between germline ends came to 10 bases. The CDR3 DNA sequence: TGTGCCAGCTCACCGGACGGGGAGGAGCAGTTCTTC. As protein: CASSPDGEEQFF. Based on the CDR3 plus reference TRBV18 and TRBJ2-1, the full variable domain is NAGVMQNPRHLVRRRGQEARLRCSPMKGHSHVYWYRQLPEEGLKFMVYLQKENIIDESGMPKERFSAEFPKEGPSILRIQQVVRGDSAAYFCASSPDGEEQFFGPGTRLTVL.

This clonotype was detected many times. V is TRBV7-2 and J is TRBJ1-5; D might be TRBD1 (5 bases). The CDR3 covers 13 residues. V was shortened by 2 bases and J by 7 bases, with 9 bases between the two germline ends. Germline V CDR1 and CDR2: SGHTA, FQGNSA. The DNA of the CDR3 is TGTGCCAGCAGCTTAAAAGGGGACCAGCCCCAGCATTTT. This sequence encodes CASSLKGDQPQHF.

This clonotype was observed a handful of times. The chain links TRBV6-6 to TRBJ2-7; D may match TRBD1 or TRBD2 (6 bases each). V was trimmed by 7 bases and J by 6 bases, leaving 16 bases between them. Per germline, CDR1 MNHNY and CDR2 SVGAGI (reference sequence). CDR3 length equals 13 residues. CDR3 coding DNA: TGTGCCAGCAAGGGGGGCTTATTCGGCGAGCAGTACTTC. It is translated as CASKGGLFGEQYF.

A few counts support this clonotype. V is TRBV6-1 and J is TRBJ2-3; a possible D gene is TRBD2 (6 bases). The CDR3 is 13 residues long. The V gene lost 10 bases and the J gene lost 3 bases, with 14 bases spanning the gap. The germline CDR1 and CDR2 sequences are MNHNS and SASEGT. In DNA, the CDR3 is TGTGCCACCTCACCGGGAGATACAGATACGCAGTATTTT. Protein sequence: CATSPGDTDTQYF.

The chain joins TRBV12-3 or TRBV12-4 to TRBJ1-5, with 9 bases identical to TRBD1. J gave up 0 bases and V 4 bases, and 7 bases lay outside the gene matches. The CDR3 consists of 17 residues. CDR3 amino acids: CASSYRTGAYSNQPQHF. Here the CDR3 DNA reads TGTGCCAGCAGTTATCGGACAGGGGCATATAGCAATCAGCCCCAGCATTTT.

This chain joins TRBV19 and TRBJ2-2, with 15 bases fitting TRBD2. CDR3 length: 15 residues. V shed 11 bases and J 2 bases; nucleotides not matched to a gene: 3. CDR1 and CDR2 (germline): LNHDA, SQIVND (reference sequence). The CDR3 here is CAGGLAGGNTGELFF. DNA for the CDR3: TGTGCCGGGGGACTAGCGGGAGGCAACACCGGGGAGCTGTTTTTT.

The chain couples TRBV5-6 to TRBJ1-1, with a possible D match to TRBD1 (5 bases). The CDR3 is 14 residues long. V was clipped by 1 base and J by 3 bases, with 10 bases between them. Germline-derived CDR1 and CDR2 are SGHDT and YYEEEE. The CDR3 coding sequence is TGTGCCAGCAGCTTGTACGGGGGTTACACTGAAGCTTTCTTT. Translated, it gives CASSLYGGYTEAFF.

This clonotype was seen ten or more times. Here the CDR3 DNA reads TGCAGCGTCCCCCCGGGGCTAGCGGGAGGGCTATCCGACTACAATGAGCAGTTCTTC. Its translation is CSVPPGLAGGLSDYNEQFF. The rearrangement links TRBV29-1 to TRBJ2-1; TRBD2 aligns across 12 bases. CDR3 length: 19 residues. Trimming removed 6 bases from V and 3 bases from J; junction bases left unmatched: 18. Germline assignment: CDR1 SQVTM and CDR2 ANQGSEA.

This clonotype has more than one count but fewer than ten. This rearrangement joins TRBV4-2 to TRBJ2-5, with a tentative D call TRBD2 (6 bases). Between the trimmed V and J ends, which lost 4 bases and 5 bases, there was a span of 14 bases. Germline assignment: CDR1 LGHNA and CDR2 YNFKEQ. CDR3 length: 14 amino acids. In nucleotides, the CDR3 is TGTGCCAGCAGCCCGCGGGACCCTCAGGAGACCCAGTACTTC. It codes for CASSPRDPQETQYF.

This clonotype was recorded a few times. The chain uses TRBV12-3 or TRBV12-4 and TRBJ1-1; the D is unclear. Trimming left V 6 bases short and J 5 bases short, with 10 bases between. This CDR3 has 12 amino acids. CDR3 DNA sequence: TGTGCCAGCAGCAAACCGATAACTGAAGCTTTCTTT. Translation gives CASSKPITEAFF.

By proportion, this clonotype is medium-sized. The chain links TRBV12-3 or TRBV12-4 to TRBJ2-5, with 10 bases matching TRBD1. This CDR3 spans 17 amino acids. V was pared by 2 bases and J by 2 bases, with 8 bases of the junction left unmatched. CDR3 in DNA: TGTGCCAGCAGTTTACCGGGGACAGGGGCCACGCAAGAGACCCAGTACTTC. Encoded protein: CASSLPGTGATQETQYF.

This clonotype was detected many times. CDR3 residues: CSARERGTALNTEAFF. DNA for the CDR3: TGCAGTGCTAGAGAACGCGGGACGGCTTTGAACACTGAAGCTTTCTTT. This sequence joins TRBV20-1 and TRBJ1-1, with D possibly matching TRBD1 (5 bases). CDR3 length equals 16 residues. The V gene's germline CDR1 is DFQATT and CDR2 SNEGSKA (reference sequence). V shed 0 bases and J shed 0 bases, with 14 bases lying between them.